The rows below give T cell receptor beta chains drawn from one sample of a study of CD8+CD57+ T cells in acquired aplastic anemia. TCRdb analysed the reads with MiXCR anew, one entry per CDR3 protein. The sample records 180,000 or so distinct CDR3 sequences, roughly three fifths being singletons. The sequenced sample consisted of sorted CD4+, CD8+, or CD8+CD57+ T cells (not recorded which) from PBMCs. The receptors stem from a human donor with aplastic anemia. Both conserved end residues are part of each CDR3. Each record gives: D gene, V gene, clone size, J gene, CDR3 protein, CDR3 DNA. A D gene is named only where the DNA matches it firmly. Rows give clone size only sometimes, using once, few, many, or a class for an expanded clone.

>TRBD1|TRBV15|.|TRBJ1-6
CATSRPTGQGNSPLHF
TGTGCCACCAGCAGACCTACGGGACAGGGTAATTCACCCCTCCACTTT
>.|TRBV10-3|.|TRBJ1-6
CAISDPPREIFSPLHF
TGTGCCATCAGTGACCCCCCCAGGGAGATATTTTCACCCCTCCACTTT
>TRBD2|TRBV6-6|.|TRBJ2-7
CASSKGTSGSYEQYF
TGTGCCAGCAGTAAAGGGACTAGCGGCTCCTACGAGCAGTACTTC
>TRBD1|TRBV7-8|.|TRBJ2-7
CASSTPGQARSYEQYF
TGTGCCAGCAGCACCCCGGGACAGGCGCGATCCTACGAGCAGTACTTC
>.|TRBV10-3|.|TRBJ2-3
CAIMSEWTDTQYF
TGTGCCATCATGTCAGAGTGGACAGATACGCAGTATTTT
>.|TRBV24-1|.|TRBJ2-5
CATSDLRGESQYF
TGTGCCACCAGTGATTTAAGGGGGGAATCGCAGTACTTC
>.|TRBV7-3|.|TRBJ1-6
CASSRQQERGNSPLHF
TGTGCCAGCAGCAGACAGCAGGAGCGGGGTAATTCACCCCTCCACTTT
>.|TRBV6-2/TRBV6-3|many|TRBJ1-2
CASSGGTADGYTF
TGTGCCAGCAGTGGAGGGACGGCCGATGGCTACACCTTC
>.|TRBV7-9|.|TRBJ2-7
CASHSYEQYF
TGTGCCAGCCATAGCTACGAGCAGTACTTC
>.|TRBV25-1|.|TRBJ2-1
CASSVFGLAGNEQFF
TGTGCCAGCAGTGTATTTGGTCTAGCTGGGAATGAGCAGTTCTTC
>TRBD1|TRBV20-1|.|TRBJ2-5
CSAPRTGGLETQYF
TGCAGTGCGCCTAGGACAGGGGGTCTGGAGACCCAGTACTTC
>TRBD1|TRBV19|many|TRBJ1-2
CASSITLGQGYGYTF
TGTGCCAGTAGTATAACTCTTGGACAGGGTTATGGCTACACCTTC
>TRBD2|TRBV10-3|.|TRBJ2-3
CAISESSSGGVDTQYF
TGTGCCATCAGTGAGTCGAGTAGCGGGGGCGTGGATACGCAGTATTTT
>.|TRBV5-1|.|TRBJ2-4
CASSYSGSQNIQYF
TGCGCCAGCAGCTACTCCGGGTCCCAAAACATTCAGTACTTC
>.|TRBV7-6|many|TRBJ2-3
CASSLGGGRTDTQYF
TGTGCCAGCAGCTTAGGAGGGGGACGCACAGATACGCAGTATTTT
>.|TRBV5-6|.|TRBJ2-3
CASSLISWLGDLTEDTQYF
TGTGCCAGCAGCTTAATATCCTGGTTGGGGGATCTCACTGAAGATACGCAGTATTTT
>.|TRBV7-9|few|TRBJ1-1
CASTSTQANTEAFF
TGTGCCAGCACCTCAACCCAGGCGAACACTGAAGCTTTCTTT
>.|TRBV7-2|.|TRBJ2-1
CASSLERFEQFF
TGTGCCAGCAGCTTAGAGCGGTTTGAGCAGTTCTTC
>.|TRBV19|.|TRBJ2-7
CASSIIGGSYEQYF
TGTGCCAGTAGTATAATAGGGGGCTCCTACGAGCAGTACTTC
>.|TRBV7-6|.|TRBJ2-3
CASRHTQYF
TGTGCCAGCAGACATACGCAGTATTTT
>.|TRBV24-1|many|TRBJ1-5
CATSAPDGVSDQPQHF
TGTGCCACCAGTGCCCCGGACGGGGTGTCGGATCAGCCCCAGCATTTT
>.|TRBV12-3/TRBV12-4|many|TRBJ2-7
CASKNRPYYEQYF
TGTGCCAGCAAAAACAGGCCATACTACGAGCAGTACTTC
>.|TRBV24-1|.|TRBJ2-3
CATSDLGSTDTQYF
TGTGCCACCAGTGATTTAGGCAGCACAGATACGCAGTATTTT
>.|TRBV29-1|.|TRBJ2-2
CSVAANTGELFF
TGCAGCGTAGCCGCGAACACCGGGGAGCTGTTTTTT
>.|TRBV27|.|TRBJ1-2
CASSLSVRGGYTF
TGTGCCAGCAGTTTATCGGTCCGGGGAGGCTACACCTTC
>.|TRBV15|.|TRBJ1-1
CATSRQGTRAEAFF
TGTGCCACCAGCAGACAGGGAACACGCGCTGAAGCTTTCTTT
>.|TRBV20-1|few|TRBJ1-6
CSARGREGSPLHF
TGCAGTGCTAGAGGAAGAGAGGGATCACCCCTCCACTTT
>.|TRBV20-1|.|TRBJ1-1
CSAREHTEAFF
TGCAGTGCTAGAGAGCACACTGAAGCTTTCTTT
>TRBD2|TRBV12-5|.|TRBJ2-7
CASRAGTSYEQYF
TGTGCCAGCAGGGCCGGGACTAGCTACGAGCAGTACTTC
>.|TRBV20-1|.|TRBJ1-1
CCTGFSGAFF
TGCTGCACAGGGTTCTCTGGAGCTTTCTTT
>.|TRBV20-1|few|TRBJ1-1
CSARVPGGGDAFF
TGCAGTGCTAGAGTCCCCGGGGGGGGAGACGCTTTCTTT
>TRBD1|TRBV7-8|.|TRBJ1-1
CASSLAGQEAFF
TGTGCCAGCAGCCTCGCGGGACAGGAGGCTTTCTTT
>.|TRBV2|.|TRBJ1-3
CASSGVSGNTIYF
TGTGCCAGCAGTGGAGTCTCTGGAAACACCATATATTTT
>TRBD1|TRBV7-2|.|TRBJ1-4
CASSPTGQYNEKLFF
TGTGCCAGCAGCCCAACGGGACAGTATAATGAAAAACTGTTTTTT
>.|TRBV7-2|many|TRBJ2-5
CASSLVGETQYF
TGTGCCAGCAGCTTGGTCGGGGAGACCCAGTACTTC
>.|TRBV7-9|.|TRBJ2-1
CASSAGSVNYNEQFF
TGTGCCAGCAGCGCCGGATCAGTTAACTACAATGAGCAGTTCTTC
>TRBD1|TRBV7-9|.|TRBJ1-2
CASSPTGVNGYTF
TGTGCCAGCAGCCCAACAGGGGTAAATGGCTACACCTTC
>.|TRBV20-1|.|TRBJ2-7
CSASGWRIPYEQYF
TGCAGTGCTAGTGGTTGGCGGATTCCTTACGAGCAGTACTTC
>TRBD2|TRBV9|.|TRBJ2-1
CASSASTLAANNNEQFF
TGTGCCAGCAGCGCCAGTACACTAGCGGCGAACAACAATGAGCAGTTCTTC
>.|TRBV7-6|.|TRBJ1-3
CASSIYSGNTIYF
TGTGCCAGCAGTATCTACTCTGGAAACACCATATATTTT
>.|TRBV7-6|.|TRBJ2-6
CASSPSIYSGANVLTF
TGTGCCAGCAGCCCAAGTATTTACTCTGGGGCCAACGTCCTGACTTTC
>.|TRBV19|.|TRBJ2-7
CAIDRLRLQYF
TGTGCCATCGACCGGCTACGTTTGCAGTACTTC
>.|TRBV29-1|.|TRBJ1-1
CSVVGGVTIGEAFF
TGCAGCGTTGTGGGGGGAGTAACTATCGGAGAAGCTTTCTTT
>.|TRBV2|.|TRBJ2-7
CASRYRDIEYEQYF
TGTGCCAGCAGGTACCGGGACATTGAATACGAGCAGTACTTC
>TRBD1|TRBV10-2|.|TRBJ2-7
CASSDLQGVPRAYEQYF
TGCGCCAGCAGTGACCTACAGGGGGTACCCCGGGCCTACGAGCAGTACTTC
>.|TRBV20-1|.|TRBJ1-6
CSASDGGVPNSPLHF
TGCAGTGCTTCGGACGGGGGAGTTCCGAATTCACCCCTCCACTTT
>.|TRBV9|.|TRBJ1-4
CASSIVGSPNEKLFF
TGTGCCAGCAGCATAGTAGGGAGTCCTAATGAAAAACTGTTTTTT
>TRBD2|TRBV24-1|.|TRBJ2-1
CATSDFGVAGENEQFF
TGTGCCACCAGTGATTTTGGGGTGGCGGGAGAGAATGAGCAGTTCTTC
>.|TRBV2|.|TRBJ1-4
CASSEVGREGFEKLFF
TGTGCCAGCAGTGAAGTTGGCAGGGAGGGATTCGAAAAACTGTTTTTT